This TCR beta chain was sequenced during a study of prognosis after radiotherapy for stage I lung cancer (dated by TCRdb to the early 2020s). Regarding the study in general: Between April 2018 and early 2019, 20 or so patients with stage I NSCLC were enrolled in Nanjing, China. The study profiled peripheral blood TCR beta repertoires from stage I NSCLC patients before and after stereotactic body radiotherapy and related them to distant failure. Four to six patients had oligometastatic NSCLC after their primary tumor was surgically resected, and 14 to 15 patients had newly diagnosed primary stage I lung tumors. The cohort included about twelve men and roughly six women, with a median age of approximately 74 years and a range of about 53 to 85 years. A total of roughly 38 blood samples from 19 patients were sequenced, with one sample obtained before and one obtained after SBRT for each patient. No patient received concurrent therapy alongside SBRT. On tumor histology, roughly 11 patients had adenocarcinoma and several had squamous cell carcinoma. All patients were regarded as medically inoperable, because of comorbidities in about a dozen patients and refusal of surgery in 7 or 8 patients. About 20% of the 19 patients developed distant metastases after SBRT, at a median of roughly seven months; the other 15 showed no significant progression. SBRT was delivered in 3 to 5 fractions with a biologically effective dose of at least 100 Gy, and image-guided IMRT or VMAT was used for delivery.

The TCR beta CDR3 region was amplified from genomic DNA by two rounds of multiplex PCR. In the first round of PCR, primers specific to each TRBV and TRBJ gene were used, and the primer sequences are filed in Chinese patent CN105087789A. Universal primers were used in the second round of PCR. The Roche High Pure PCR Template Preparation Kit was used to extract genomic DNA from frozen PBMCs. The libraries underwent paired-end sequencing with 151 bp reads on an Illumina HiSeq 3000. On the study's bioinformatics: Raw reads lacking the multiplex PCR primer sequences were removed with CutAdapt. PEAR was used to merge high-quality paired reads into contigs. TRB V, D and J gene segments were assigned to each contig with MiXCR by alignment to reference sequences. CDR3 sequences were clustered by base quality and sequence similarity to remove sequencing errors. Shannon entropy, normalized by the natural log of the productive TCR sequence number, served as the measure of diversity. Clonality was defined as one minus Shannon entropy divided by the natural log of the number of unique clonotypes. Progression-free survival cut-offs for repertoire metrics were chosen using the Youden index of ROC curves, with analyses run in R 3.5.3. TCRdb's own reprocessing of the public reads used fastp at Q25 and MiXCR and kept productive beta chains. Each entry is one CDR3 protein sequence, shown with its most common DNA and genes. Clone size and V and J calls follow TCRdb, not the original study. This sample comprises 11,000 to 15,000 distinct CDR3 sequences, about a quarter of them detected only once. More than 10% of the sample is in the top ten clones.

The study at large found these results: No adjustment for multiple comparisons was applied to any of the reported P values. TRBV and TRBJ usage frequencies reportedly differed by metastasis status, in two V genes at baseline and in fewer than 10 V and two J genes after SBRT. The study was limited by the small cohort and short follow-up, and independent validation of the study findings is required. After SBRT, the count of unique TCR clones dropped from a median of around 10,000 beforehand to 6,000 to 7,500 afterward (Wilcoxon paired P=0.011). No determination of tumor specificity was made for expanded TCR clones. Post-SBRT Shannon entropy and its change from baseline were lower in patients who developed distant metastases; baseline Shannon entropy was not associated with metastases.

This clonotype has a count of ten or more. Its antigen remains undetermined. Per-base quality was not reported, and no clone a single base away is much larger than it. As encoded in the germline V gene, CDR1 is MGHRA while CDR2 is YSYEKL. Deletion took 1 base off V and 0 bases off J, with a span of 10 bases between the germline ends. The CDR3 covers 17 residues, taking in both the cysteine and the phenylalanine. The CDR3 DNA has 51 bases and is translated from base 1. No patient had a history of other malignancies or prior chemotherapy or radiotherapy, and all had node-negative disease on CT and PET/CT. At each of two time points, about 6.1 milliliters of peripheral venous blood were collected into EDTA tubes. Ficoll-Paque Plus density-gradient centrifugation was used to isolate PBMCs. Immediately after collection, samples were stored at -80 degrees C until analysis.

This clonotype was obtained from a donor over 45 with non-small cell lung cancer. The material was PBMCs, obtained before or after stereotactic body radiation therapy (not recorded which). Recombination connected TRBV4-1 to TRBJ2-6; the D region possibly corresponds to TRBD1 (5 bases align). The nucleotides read TGCGCCAGCAGCCAAGGGGTCAGGGACTCTGGGGCCAACGTCCTGACTTTC. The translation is CASSQGVRDSGANVLTF.